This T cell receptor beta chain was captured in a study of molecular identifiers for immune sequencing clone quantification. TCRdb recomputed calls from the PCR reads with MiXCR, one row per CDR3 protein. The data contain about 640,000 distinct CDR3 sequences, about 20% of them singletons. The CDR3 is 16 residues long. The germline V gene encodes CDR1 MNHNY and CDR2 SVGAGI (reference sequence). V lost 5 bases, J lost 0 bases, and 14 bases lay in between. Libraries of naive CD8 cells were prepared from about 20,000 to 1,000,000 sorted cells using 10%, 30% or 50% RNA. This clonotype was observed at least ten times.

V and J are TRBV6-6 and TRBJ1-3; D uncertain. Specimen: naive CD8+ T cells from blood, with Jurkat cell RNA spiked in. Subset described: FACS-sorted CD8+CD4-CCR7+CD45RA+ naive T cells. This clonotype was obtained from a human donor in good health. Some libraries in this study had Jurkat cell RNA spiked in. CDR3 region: CASSPLIQSSGNTIYF. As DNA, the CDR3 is TGTGCCAGCAGTCCCCTAATCCAGAGCTCTGGAAACACCATATATTTT.